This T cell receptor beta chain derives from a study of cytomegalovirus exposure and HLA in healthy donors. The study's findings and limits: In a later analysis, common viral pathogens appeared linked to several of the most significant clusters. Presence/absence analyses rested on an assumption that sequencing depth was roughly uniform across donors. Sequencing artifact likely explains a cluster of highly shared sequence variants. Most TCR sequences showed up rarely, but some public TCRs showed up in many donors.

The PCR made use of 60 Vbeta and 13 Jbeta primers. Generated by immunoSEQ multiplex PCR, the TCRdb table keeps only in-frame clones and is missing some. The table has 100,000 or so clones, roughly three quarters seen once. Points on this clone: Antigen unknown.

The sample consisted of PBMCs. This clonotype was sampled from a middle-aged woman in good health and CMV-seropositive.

The CDR3 protein is CASSASGGPGEQFF. The CDR3 nucleotides are TGTGCCAGCAGCGCATCCGGGGGGCCGGGTGAGCAGTTCTTC. The chain joins TRBV9 to TRBJ2-1, with D possibly matching TRBD2 (7 bases). The length of the CDR3 is 14 residues. V was clipped by 3 bases and J by 9 bases, with 16 bases between them. CDR1 is SGDLS, CDR2 YYNGEE, per germline. The whole variable domain, filled in from reference TRBV9 and TRBJ2-1, reads DSGVTQTPKHLITATGQRVTLRCSPRSGDLSVYWYQQSLDQGLQFLIQYYNGEERAKGNILERFSAQQFPDLHSELNLSSLELGDSALYFCASSASGGPGEQFFGPGTRLTVL.